The clone carrying this T cell receptor beta chain was counted a few times. Antigen: not known. The protocol was immunoSEQ multiplex PCR, while the TCRdb copy is restricted to in-frame clones and leaves out a portion. Of 37,000 or so clones listed, 68% are singletons. Culture proceeded for approximately 10 days, and CD4+ T cells were then isolated. A half-medium replacement with IL-2 medium was carried out on days 3 and 7. The CDR3 consists of 16 residues. The V end was cut by 4 bases, the J end by 8 bases, with 21 bases between. Looked up from germline, CDR1 is SGHDT and CDR2 is YYEEEE. This sample was included in a study of vaccination effects on CD4 cells after COVID-19.

This TCR was recovered from a human donor who received a COVID-19 vaccine. V gene TRBV5-6 combines with J gene TRBJ1-4; tentative D call: TRBD1 (5 bases). The specimen was CD4+ T cells from PBMCs cultured without peptide, collected before COVID-19 vaccination. The DNA of the CDR3 is TGTGCCAGCAGCCCGGGAATCAGGGTGGATCTGGAAAAACTGTTTTTT. It translates to CASSPGIRVDLEKLFF.